The clone carrying this T cell receptor (beta chain) was detected once. These data originate in a study of blood T cell repertoires in COVID-19. Across the whole study: Sites across the United States, Italy and Spain contributed samples from acute and convalescent COVID-19. Nucleic acid was either cDNA or gDNA, and it came from T cells, B-cell-depleted T cells, or PBMCs.

As originally analysed: Estimation of nucleated cell counts was performed using reference gene primer amplification. Method: immunoSEQ multiplex PCR; TCRdb's copy keeps in-frame clones and lacks some. V, J and clone size were drawn from that table, and D and trimming were deduced from the DNA. The sample has 110,000 to 150,000 clones, approximately 90% seen once. V was pared by 0 bases and J by 5 bases, with 7 bases between. The length of the CDR3 is 13 residues. Per germline, CDR1 LNHDA and CDR2 SQIVND (reference sequence). This chain links TRBV19 with TRBJ2-5, with D possibly matching TRBD1 (6 bases). The source is a man in his sixties with active or convalescent COVID-19. Sequences were obtained from peripheral blood. The CDR3 DNA is TGTGCCAGTAGTATAGAGGGGGCGGAGACCCAGTACTTC. Translated: CASSIEGAETQYF.